The 10 T cell receptor beta chains given below trace back to one sample, sequenced in a study of shared clonotypes between healthy human individuals. TCRdb's copy holds only in-frame clones and misses some; the assay was immunoSEQ multiplex PCR. The table includes about 2.4 million clones, roughly 93% detected once. The source material was naive CD4+ T cells from PBMCs. Stated subset: CD45RA+ positively selected. These receptors were obtained from a man between 18 and 29 years old in good health. Some clones in this sample may be carry-over from other donors' samples.

The chain couples TRBV5-1 to TRBJ1-1; TRBD1 is a possible D gene (5 bases). The CDR3 contains 17 residues. From germline, CDR1 is SGHRS and CDR2 YFSETQ. The V end was cut by 2 bases, the J end by 3 bases, with 20 bases between. In DNA form, the CDR3 reads TGCGCCAGCAGCTTAGGCCCCCTAGGGCAAGGGGACACTGAAGCTTTCTTT. This codes for CASSLGPLGQGDTEAFF.

The rearrangement links TRBV7-6 to TRBJ2-2; TRBD1 agrees at 7 bases. Trimming at V came to 5 bases and at J to 4 bases, leaving 7 bases not matched to a gene. Germline loops: CDR1 SGHVS, CDR2 FNYEAQ. The CDR3 extends over 15 amino acids. CDR3 sequence: CASSPTGSGTGELFF. The CDR3 bases are TGTGCCAGCAGCCCGACAGGGAGCGGCACCGGGGAGCTGTTTTTT.

This clone was picked up one time. The DNA of the CDR3 is TGCAGCGCCGAGACCACAGATACGCAGTATTTT. Translated, it gives CSAETTDTQYF. V is TRBV29-1 and J is TRBJ2-3; D is unclear. The CDR3 consists of 11 residues. Per germline, CDR1 SQVTM and CDR2 ANQGSEA. The V end was cut by 7 bases, the J end by 2 bases, with 7 bases between.

V gene TRBV30 combines with J gene TRBJ2-2; D may be TRBD2 (7 bases). The CDR3 has 15 amino acids. The germline V and J ends were trimmed by 4 bases and 3 bases, with 15 bases remaining between them. The germline V gene encodes CDR1 GTSNPN and CDR2 SVGIG (reference sequence). The CDR3 DNA reads as TGTGCCTGGAAGTACGGGGGGCCCGACACCGGGGAGCTGTTTTTT. Protein product: CAWKYGGPDTGELFF.

V gene TRBV4-2 combines with J gene TRBJ2-1; 10 positions agree with TRBD2. Losses at the gene ends were 3 bases for V and 6 bases for J; bases not matched to a gene: 8. The CDR3 runs 16 residues. Germline CDR1 and CDR2: LGHNA and YNFKEQ. The CDR3 sequence is CASSQSLAGDVNEQFF. CDR3 bases: TGTGCCAGCAGCCAGAGCCTAGCGGGAGACGTCAATGAGCAGTTCTTC.

This chain links TRBV4-2 with TRBJ2-1, with D possibly being TRBD1 or TRBD2 (5 bases each). From germline, CDR1 is LGHNA and CDR2 YNFKEQ. Deletions cut 1 base from V and 0 bases from J, with 13 bases between. This CDR3 has 17 amino acids. This chain's CDR3 is CASSQGRGASSYNEQFF. The CDR3 coding sequence is TGTGCCAGCAGCCAAGGACGAGGGGCGAGCTCCTACAATGAGCAGTTCTTC.

This chain connects TRBV28 to TRBJ2-2; D uncertain. CDR3 size: 15 residues. Germline CDR1 reads MDHEN; CDR2 reads SYDVKM. The ends were cut back, 6 bases at V and 1 base at J, with 12 bases in the middle. CDR3 region: CASRPPGLNTGELFF. The CDR3 region has the DNA TGTGCCAGCAGGCCTCCCGGGTTGAACACCGGGGAGCTGTTTTTT.

The V and J genes are TRBV18 and TRBJ2-3; 10 bases line up with TRBD2. This CDR3 has 19 residues. V gave up 3 bases and J gave up 3 bases; unmatched junction bases: 15. Per the germline V gene, CDR1 is KGHSH and CDR2 is LQKENI. The DNA for the CDR3 is TGTGCCAGCTCACCGGTGGGAGCGGGAGGGCCGTCGAGAACAGATACGCAGTATTTT. Translating gives CASSPVGAGGPSRTDTQYF.

The gene calls are TRBV18 and TRBJ2-3; 10 bases align to TRBD1. J was trimmed by 3 bases and V by 6 bases; bases with no gene match: 9. Germline V CDR1 and CDR2: KGHSH, LQKENI. This CDR3 has 16 residues. CDR3 amino acids: CASSQTPGQGTDTQYF. CDR3 nucleotides: TGTGCCAGCTCTCAGACCCCGGGACAGGGGACAGATACGCAGTATTTT.

This rearrangement joins TRBV5-1 to TRBJ2-5; D possibly matches TRBD1 or TRBD2 (6 bases each). Germline assignment: CDR1 SGHRS and CDR2 YFSETQ. Trimming stripped 4 bases from V and 5 bases from J, with 15 bases between. The CDR3 loop spans 14 amino acids. CDR3 sequence: CASSGDTGVETQYF. The CDR3 bases are TGCGCCAGCAGCGGGGACACGGGAGTCGAGACCCAGTACTTC.